This T cell receptor beta chain was obtained from a study of T cell repertoires in cytomegalovirus infection. Study context: It was the public TCR beta signatures that indicated both CMV infection and matching HLA type.

This clonotype was observed a handful of times. Its antigen is undetermined. Study-wide results and limits: The cumulative frequency of public TCR beta families distinguished individuals who carried CMV together with the relevant HLA.

The CDR3 is 16 amino acids. Germline CDR1 SEHNR, CDR2 FQNEAQ (reference sequence). Trimming removed 6 bases from V and 0 bases from J, with 17 bases in between. From the reads, TCRdb called clonotypes with MiXCR, one entry per CDR3 protein. The sample records some 120,000 distinct CDR3 sequences, roughly 32% being singletons. Sequencing was performed on CD8+ T cells from cultured PBMCs, taken from culture after CMV antigen stimulation. The chain links TRBV7-9 to TRBJ1-2; D is possibly TRBD1 (5 bases). The source is a human donor in good health (CMV status not recorded). Some clones in this sample may be carry-over from other donors' samples. Here the CDR3 reads CASSGGLDLANYGYTF. CDR3 coding DNA: TGTGCCAGCAGTGGGGGACTTGATTTGGCTAACTATGGCTACACCTTC.